This T cell receptor (beta chain) came from a study of CD8+ T cells in alopecia areata (dated by TCRdb to the late 2010s). Regarding the research as a whole: Treated patients were enrolled in an open-label pilot trial of oral tofacitinib, 5 to 10 mg twice daily, for moderate-to-severe alopecia areata. Tofacitinib was given for 6 to 18 months, followed by 6 months of follow-up off drug to assess delayed response and recurrence. In treated patients, disease severity was measured using the SALT score, which gives the percentage of scalp surface area affected. The study used high-throughput TCRbeta sequencing to examine T cell clonal expansion in alopecia areata, in both the C3H/HeJ mouse model and human patients. Scalp tissue and sorted CD4+ and CD8+ peripheral blood T cells from patchy and totalis/universalis alopecia areata patients and from healthy controls were covered by human TCRbeta sequencing. Biopsies were taken from tofacitinib-treated patients at baseline and again at 4 and 24 weeks into treatment, and several of those patients also had a later scalp biopsy. Scalp clonality was compared across normal scalp (n=4), patchy alopecia areata scalp (n=8), and alopecia totalis/universalis scalp (n=8). RNA was extracted with the PAXgene miRNA kit for fixed scalp, the miRNeasy kit for PBMCs, and the RNeasy kit for mouse skin. Amplification of TCRbeta CDR3 regions was done by immunoSEQ multiplex PCR using 35 Vbeta forward primers and 13 Jbeta reverse primers.

Comment on this clone: Its recognized antigen is unknown. The record has no base qualities; no much larger clone is one base away.

Taken with the paper, the label for time point translates to: around 4 weeks on oral tofacitinib. The sample's treatment or condition, from its label and the paper: oral pan-JAK inhibitor, 5-10 mg twice daily. Lesional scalp punch biopsies and peripheral blood were obtained from alopecia areata patients. PBMCs were separated by density centrifugation and stained for CD3, CD4 and CD8, after which CD4+ and CD8+ T cells were sorted on a FACSAria. The library relied on the immunoSEQ multiplex PCR assay. For TCR sequencing, RNA was extracted from every sample and reverse transcribed into cDNA to serve as template. SuperScript III was used to make first-strand cDNA, primed with a 2:1 mix of oligo-dT and random hexamers. A synthetic immune receptor repertoire was used to assess amplification bias, and residual bias was removed computationally. Per the source publication's procedure: After raw reads were preprocessed to remove errors, the CDR3 was defined following IMGT conventions as running from the conserved cysteine to phenylalanine. Clonality was computed by normalizing Shannon entropy by log2 of the number of productive unique TCRs and subtracting the result from 1. CD4 or CD8 identity of scalp clones was inferred by cross-referencing scalp TCRbeta sequences with sorted blood CD4 and CD8 repertoires. TCRdb provides this immuneACCESS table in a form limited to in-frame rearrangements. Some clones are lacking; in checked studies, under half of them reflect an unresolved V gene, and why the rest are absent is not known. The V and J calls and clone size come from that table; D and trimming were worked out from the DNA. This sample has roughly 200,000 clones in its table, and 50% to 60% of those were observed once. The ten largest account for around 3% of the sample.

Between the V and J ends, shortened by 5 bases and 3 bases respectively, the junction contains 10 bases. For CDR1 and CDR2, the germline V gene (reference sequence) lists GTSNPN and SVGIG. Counted from cysteine to phenylalanine, this CDR3 has 12 amino acids. Just the 36-base CDR3 DNA is kept, in frame starting at base 1. Study-level results and caveats: Many expanded lesional clones were found to persist in scalp and blood during tofacitinib treatment, and relapse after treatment cessation may be partly explained by this persistence. Because the treated cohort was small and had only one nonresponder, larger studies are needed to examine links between baseline CD8+ expansion and response. TCR sequences shared between patients were less clear than in mice, possibly partly because of HLA diversity in the patient population. Compared with normal scalp, lesional scalp had higher clonality and more expanded CD8+ clones, particularly in alopecia totalis/universalis, a pattern that suggests antigenic drive. Scalp clonality and the number of expanded CD8+ clones among the top 100 scalp clones were significantly decreased by tofacitinib. Scalp TCR repertoire analysis is complicated because resident alphabeta T cells in normal human skin are also sequenced, whereas mouse skin is dominated by gammadelta T cells.

The sequence came from a human donor with alopecia areata. The rearrangement combines TRBV30 with TRBJ1-2; the D segment could be TRBD1, given 5 matching bases. Sequenced material: CD4+ T cells sorted from blood, taken at week 4, from a patient treated with tofacitinib. Here is the DNA: TGTGCCTGGGGGGACCGAGACTATGGCTACACCTTC. Its protein product is CAWGDRDYGYTF.